The sequence of this T cell receptor (beta chain) was determined in a study of blood T cell repertoires in COVID-19. The wider study: Specimens from acute and convalescent COVID-19 originated in the United States, Italy and Spain.

This table comes from immunoSEQ multiplex PCR, and its TCRdb copy is limited to in-frame clones, with some not included. The sample consists of over 150,000 clones, about 88% of them appearing once. This CDR3 region has 16 residues. Germline CDR1 reads KGHDR; CDR2 reads SFDVKD. V was trimmed by 4 bases and J by 4 bases, leaving 15 bases between them. The TCR was taken from a man between 50 and 59 years old with COVID-19, enrolled during active disease. The sequencing input was peripheral blood. The gene calls are TRBV24-1 and TRBJ2-2; D ambiguous. The CDR3 sequence: CATSDTTPVRTGELFF. The CDR3, as DNA: TGTGCCACCAGTGACACTACCCCAGTCCGCACCGGGGAGCTGTTTTTT.